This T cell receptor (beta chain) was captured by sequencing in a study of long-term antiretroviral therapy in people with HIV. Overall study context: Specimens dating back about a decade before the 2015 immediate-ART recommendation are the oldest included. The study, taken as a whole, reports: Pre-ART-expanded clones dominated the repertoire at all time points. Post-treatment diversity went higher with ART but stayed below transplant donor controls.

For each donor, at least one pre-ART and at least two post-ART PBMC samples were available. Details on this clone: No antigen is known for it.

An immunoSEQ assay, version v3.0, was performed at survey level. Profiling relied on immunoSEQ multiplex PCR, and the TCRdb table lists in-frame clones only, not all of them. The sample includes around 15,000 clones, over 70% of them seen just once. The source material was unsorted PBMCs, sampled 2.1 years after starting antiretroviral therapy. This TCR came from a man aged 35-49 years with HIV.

The CDR3 DNA sequence: TGTGCCAGCAGCTTAGGAATTGGGACCAACAATGAGCAGTTCTTC. This translates into CASSLGIGTNNEQFF. V usage is TRBV11-2 and J usage is TRBJ2-1; either TRBD1 or TRBD2 may supply D (5 bases each). Germline CDR1 and CDR2: SGHAT and FQNNGV. Trimming left V 1 base short and J 5 bases short, with 12 bases between. CDR3 length equals 15 residues.